This record covers a single T cell receptor (beta chain). This specimen comes from a study of blood T cell repertoires in COVID-19. TCRdb keeps only in-frame clones here, not all; method: immunoSEQ multiplex PCR. The sample gives a few hundred thousand clones, more than 75% of which show up once; approximately 6.2% is in the top ten. The V segment lost 6 bases and the J segment 2 bases; nucleotides outside the gene matches: 7. Germline V gene data show CDR1 as KGHSH and CDR2 as LQKENI. This CDR3 comprises 15 residues. Sequencing was done on a sample of peripheral blood. The TCR sequence derives from a man in his 60s who had recovered from COVID-19. The chain couples TRBV18 to TRBJ2-7, with 10 bases that match TRBD2. CDR3 residues: CASSQSGGAAYEQYF. The CDR3 region has the DNA TGTGCCAGCTCTCAAAGCGGGGGGGCCGCCTACGAGCAGTACTTC.